This passage covers 30 T cell receptor beta chains from one sample sequenced in a study of blood T cell repertoires in COVID-19 (TCRdb year 2020). The library was prepared using the immunoSEQ multiplex PCR assay. TCRdb mirrors the immuneACCESS table, restricted to in-frame sequences. Some clones are absent from its copies; in checked studies, under half trace to an unresolved V gene, and the reason for the others is unknown. The table for this sample lists about 220,000 clones; 65% to 85% of them were counted only once. 3% to 3.5% of the sample lies in the top ten. The specimen sequenced was PBMCs or T cells enriched from blood (not recorded which). The receptors were gathered from a woman aged 55-75 years who had recovered from COVID-19.

The CDR3 protein is CASSFLAGYYEQYF. The CDR3 DNA sequence: TGTGCCAGCAGTTTCCTTGCGGGGTACTACGAGCAGTACTTC. The chain recombines TRBV28 with TRBJ2-7, with D possibly being TRBD2 (6 bases). In germline, CDR1 is MDHEN, CDR2 SYDVKM. V was shortened by 3 bases and J by 3 bases, with 12 bases between the two germline ends. CDR3 length: 14 amino acids.

The chain employs TRBV20-1 and TRBJ2-2; 14 nucleotides line up with TRBD2. The J segment lost 6 bases and the V segment lost 3 bases, leaving 21 bases of the junction unmatched. The germline V gene has CDR1 DFQATT and CDR2 SNEGSKA (reference sequence). This CDR3 is built from 21 residues. CDR3 coding DNA: TGCAGTGCTAGTTCAATTGGACTAGGGACTAGCGGGAGTCGGGTGGCCGGGGAGCTGTTTTTT. Translating it yields CSASSIGLGTSGSRVAGELFF.

The chain uses TRBV16 and TRBJ1-2; a weak D match, TRBD1 (5 bases). Germline-derived CDR1 and CDR2 are KGHSY and FQNENV. Trimming pared 2 bases from V and 4 bases from J, leaving 14 bases between. The CDR3 sequence is 15 residues long. CDR3 residues: CASSQDRQTLYGYTF. The CDR3 DNA follows: TGTGCCAGCAGCCAAGATCGACAGACGCTCTATGGCTACACCTTC.

The gene calls are TRBV5-6 and TRBJ1-3; the D gene is possibly TRBD1 (5 bases). From germline, CDR1 is SGHDT and CDR2 YYEEEE. The germline V and J ends were trimmed by 4 bases and 2 bases, with 16 bases remaining between them. The CDR3 has 16 amino acids. The CDR3 protein is CASSRIDRRPGNTIYF. In DNA form, the CDR3 reads TGTGCCAGCAGCCGAATTGACAGACGCCCTGGAAACACCATATATTTT.

The chain joins TRBV7-8 to TRBJ1-2; D may be TRBD1 (5 bases). With 3 bases removed from V and 8 bases from J, the gap between germline ends came to 16 bases. The germline V gene has CDR1 SGHVS and CDR2 FQNEAQ. CDR3 length equals 14 residues. The chain's CDR3 is CASSFDSSSVGYTF. CDR3 DNA sequence: TGTGCCAGCAGCTTTGACAGTTCAAGTGTGGGCTACACCTTC.

The V and J genes are TRBV27 and TRBJ1-6; 8 bases map to TRBD1. V lost 3 bases, J lost 10 bases, and 8 bases stayed unmatched. The CDR3 length is 15 residues. Germline V lookup: CDR1 MNHEY, CDR2 SMNVEV (reference sequence). The CDR3 sequence: CASSFQGAGESPLHF. The CDR3 nucleotides are TGTGCCAGCAGTTTTCAGGGGGCAGGAGAATCACCCCTCCACTTT.

The chain combines TRBV7-3 with TRBJ2-1, with 9 bases aligning to TRBD2. The junction had 6 bases not matched to a gene; V was cut back by 2 bases and J by 10 bases. The CDR3 covers 14 residues. Germline CDR1 and CDR2: SGHTA and FQGTGA. CDR3 nucleotides: TGTGCCAGCAGCTTAGCTAGAGGACTAGCGGAGCAGTTCTTC. Protein sequence: CASSLARGLAEQFF.

The chain carries TRBV19 and TRBJ2-1; 10 bases align to TRBD2. The V gene end was trimmed by 7 bases and the J gene end by 0 bases; junction bases not matched to a gene: 12. The CDR3 extends over 18 amino acids. Germline values: CDR1 LNHDA, CDR2 SQIVND (reference sequence). In nucleotides, the CDR3 is TGTGCCAGTACACGAGTAGCGGGGGGTTCTCGCTCCTACAATGAGCAGTTCTTC. Protein: CASTRVAGGSRSYNEQFF.

The V gene is TRBV6-2 or TRBV6-3, the J gene TRBJ2-1; D remains ambiguous. The V gene's germline CDR1 is MNHEY and CDR2 SVGEGT. This CDR3 is 15 amino acids long. Trimming left V 4 bases short and J 0 bases short, with 10 bases between. DNA for the CDR3: TGTGCCAGCAGTTCCCCCCTAGGCTCCTACAATGAGCAGTTCTTC. Its translation is CASSSPLGSYNEQFF.

This clone was detected only once. V gene TRBV6-5 combines with J gene TRBJ2-7, with a possible D match to TRBD2 (5 bases). The CDR3 spans 14 residues. The germline gives CDR1 MNHEY, CDR2 SVGAGI. The V end lost 4 bases, the J end lost 4 bases, and 14 bases lay between the germline ends. In DNA form, the CDR3 reads TGTGCCAGCAGTTTCAGTCGGCGCGGGTACGAGCAGTACTTC. It encodes CASSFSRRGYEQYF.

The CDR3, as DNA: TGTGCCAGCAGTTTGGGACTGATGGGCCCTGGAAACACCATATATTTT. It specifies CASSLGLMGPGNTIYF. The rearrangement links TRBV27 to TRBJ1-3; maybe TRBD1 (5 bases). V lost 3 bases and J 2 bases, leaving 14 bases between the germline ends. The V gene's germline CDR1 is MNHEY and CDR2 SMNVEV (reference sequence). This CDR3 contains 16 residues.

This chain uses TRBV5-1 with TRBJ2-1, with 9 bases matching TRBD2. CDR3 length: 17 residues. With 4 bases clipped from V and 6 bases from J, the junction kept 14 bases outside the gene matches. Germline CDR1 reads SGHRS; CDR2 reads YFSETQ. The DNA of the CDR3 is TGCGCCAGCAGCCGGACGGGGCGGGGCGGGGGGGCCAATGAGCAGTTCTTC. Encoded protein: CASSRTGRGGGANEQFF.

The count of this clone is one. The V and J genes are TRBV19 and TRBJ2-3, with D tentatively TRBD1 (5 bases). CDR1 is LNHDA, CDR2 SQIVND, per germline (reference sequence). The CDR3 is 14 residues long. V gave up 6 bases and J gave up 1 base, with 11 bases separating them. Here the CDR3 reads CASSMGQGTDTQYF. Here the CDR3 DNA reads TGTGCCAGTAGCATGGGGCAGGGCACAGATACGCAGTATTTT.

This clone has just a few counts. V is TRBV19 and J is TRBJ2-2; 7 bases align to TRBD1. With V trimmed by 7 bases and J by 2 bases, 13 bases remained unmatched. Germline-derived CDR1 and CDR2 are LNHDA and SQIVND (reference sequence). The CDR3 sequence is 17 residues long. The CDR3 spells CASTPLRQGVNTGELFF. Written as DNA, the CDR3 is TGTGCCAGTACTCCCCTTCGACAGGGCGTTAACACCGGGGAGCTGTTTTTT.

The rearrangement links TRBV11-3 to TRBJ2-2; D is possibly TRBD2 (7 bases). Trimming cost V 5 bases and J 5 bases, with 12 bases left between them. In germline, CDR1 is SGHNT, CDR2 YENEEA. The length of the CDR3 is 14 residues. The CDR3 nucleotides read TGTGCCAGCAGCGGGGGGGCGCAAACCGGGGAGCTGTTTTTT. It codes for CASSGGAQTGELFF.

The chain employs TRBV19 and TRBJ1-2; no clear D gene. The CDR3 totals 18 residues. Trimming removed 7 bases from V and 2 bases from J, with 26 bases in between. Germline values: CDR1 LNHDA, CDR2 SQIVND (reference sequence). CDR3 bases: TGTGCCAGTATAGCCGGGAGGCGCTATTCGGCGGCCAACTATGGCTACACCTTC. The encoded protein is CASIAGRRYSAANYGYTF. The complete variable domain, with remaining parts taken from reference TRBV19 and TRBJ1-2, reads DGGITQSPKYLFRKEGQNVTLSCEQNLNHDAMYWYRQDPGQGLRLIYYSQIVNDFQKGDIAEGYSVSREKKESFPLTVTSAQKNPTAFYLCASIAGRRYSAANYGYTFGSGTRLTVV.

This clone was observed once. This chain connects TRBV6-5 to TRBJ1-2, with 8 bases matching TRBD1. The CDR3 is made up of 14 amino acids. The V and J ends lost 6 bases and 10 bases, in that order; junction bases with no gene match: 13. Looked up from germline, CDR1 is MNHEY and CDR2 is SVGAGI. The CDR3 nucleotides read TGTGCCAGCAGGGAGGACAGGGTTAGATGGTACTACACCTTC. Its protein is CASREDRVRWYYTF.

The chain couples TRBV6-5 to TRBJ1-6; D may be TRBD1 (6 bases). Germline assignment: CDR1 MNHEY and CDR2 SVGAGI. CDR3 length: 14 residues. The V gene lost 2 bases and the J gene lost 9 bases, with 11 bases spanning the gap. CDR3 nucleotide sequence: TGTGCCAGCAGTTACAGGGGGGGTGTTTCACCCCTCCACTTT. As protein: CASSYRGGVSPLHF.

The rearrangement joins TRBV5-6 to TRBJ2-1, with D perhaps TRBD1 (6 bases). The V gene's germline CDR1 is SGHDT and CDR2 YYEEEE. Trimming stripped 0 bases from V and 3 bases from J, with 16 bases between. The CDR3 has 17 residues. The CDR3 coding sequence is TGTGCCAGCAGCTTGGTGGGGACGGGACAACTCTACAATGAGCAGTTCTTC. It specifies CASSLVGTGQLYNEQFF.

The J gene is TRBJ1-2, the V gene TRBV12-3 or TRBV12-4; 7 positions match TRBD1. The CDR3 runs 13 residues. The J segment lost 9 bases and the V segment lost 6 bases, leaving 10 bases of the junction unmatched. The CDR3 DNA reads as TGTGCCAGCAGCCTCATACAGGGGAGGAGCTACACCTTC. It encodes CASSLIQGRSYTF.

The chain combines TRBV7-9 with TRBJ2-1; D is undetermined. Trimming left V 4 bases short and J 5 bases short, with 21 bases between. The CDR3 contains 17 residues. The germline V gene encodes CDR1 SEHNR and CDR2 FQNEAQ (reference sequence). The CDR3 reads CASSSQPFGQVDNEQFF. CDR3 sequence (DNA): TGTGCCAGCAGCTCCCAACCGTTTGGGCAAGTCGACAATGAGCAGTTCTTC. Full variable domain (remainder filled in from reference TRBV7-9 and TRBJ2-1): DTGVSQNPRHKITKRGQNVTFRCDPISEHNRLYWYRQTLGQGPEFLTYFQNEAQLEKSRLLSDRFSAERPKGSFSTLEIQRTEQGDSAMYLCASSSQPFGQVDNEQFFGPGTRLTVL.

The chain joins TRBV9 to TRBJ2-1; 9 positions match TRBD2. This CDR3 is 18 amino acids long. Germline loops: CDR1 SGDLS, CDR2 YYNGEE. V lost 2 bases and J lost 4; bases outside the gene matches: 13. CDR3 sequence: CASSVLAGEAFWYNEQFF. CDR3 coding DNA: TGTGCCAGCAGCGTTTTAGCGGGAGAGGCTTTTTGGTACAATGAGCAGTTCTTC.

This rearrangement joins TRBV11-2 to TRBJ1-5; D uncertain. V lost 2 bases, J lost 1 base, and 3 bases lay in between. The CDR3 spans 13 residues. Germline loops: CDR1 SGHAT, CDR2 FQNNGV. The chain's CDR3 is CASSLLSNQPQHF. The CDR3 DNA follows: TGTGCCAGCAGCTTACTCAGCAATCAGCCCCAGCATTTT.

This chain uses TRBV12-3 or TRBV12-4 with TRBJ1-5; 10 bases map to TRBD1. This CDR3 comprises 13 residues. With V trimmed by 10 bases and J by 5 bases, 5 bases remained unmatched. CDR3 coding DNA: TGTGCCATCCCCGGGACAGGGGATCAGCCCCAGCATTTT. Translated, it gives CAIPGTGDQPQHF.

The chain links TRBV20-1 to TRBJ2-1; 8 nucleotides line up with TRBD2. CDR3 length equals 11 residues. Germline V gene sequence: CDR1 DFQATT, CDR2 SNEGSKA (reference sequence). The CDR3 DNA sequence: TGCAGCTTGCGGGGGGCCAATGAGCAGTTCTTC. Translating it yields CSLRGANEQFF.

The gene calls are TRBV2 and TRBJ1-4; 12 positions match TRBD1. The CDR3 is 14 residues long. V lost 6 bases, J lost 7 bases, and 3 bases stayed unmatched. Germline CDR1 SNHLY, CDR2 FYNNEI. CDR3 loop: CASRGDRGREKLFF. In DNA, the CDR3 is TGTGCCAGCAGAGGGGACAGGGGGCGTGAAAAACTGTTTTTT.

The chain joins TRBV7-3 to TRBJ2-2; a weak D match, TRBD2 (7 bases). This CDR3 has 17 amino acids. V was cut by 0 bases and J by 7 bases, with 18 bases left in between. CDR1 is SGHTA, CDR2 FQGTGA, per germline. The CDR3 here is CASSLTQEGGGIGELFF. CDR3 DNA: TGTGCCAGCAGCTTAACCCAAGAGGGAGGGGGTATCGGGGAGCTGTTTTTT.

This sequence joins TRBV10-1 and TRBJ1-2; D is possibly TRBD1 (5 bases). The CDR3 runs to 13 residues. The germline gives CDR1 WNHNN, CDR2 SYGVQD (reference sequence). Trimming cost V 4 bases and J 4 bases, with 10 bases left between them. The DNA of the CDR3 is TGCGCCAGCAGTGTGGACATCTCCTATGGCTACACCTTC. Amino acids: CASSVDISYGYTF.

V and J are TRBV6-2 or TRBV6-3 and TRBJ1-5; D may be TRBD1 (5 bases). The CDR3 spans 13 residues. CDR1 and CDR2 from the germline V gene are MNHEY and SVGEGT. Trimming left V 4 bases short and J 4 bases short, with 8 bases between. CDR3 residues: CASSLTGNQPQHF. Here the CDR3 DNA reads TGTGCCAGCAGTTTAACAGGTAATCAGCCCCAGCATTTT.

The chain employs TRBV13 and TRBJ2-1; D unclear. The V end was cut by 4 bases, the J end by 4 bases, with 17 bases between. The V gene's germline CDR1 is PRHDT and CDR2 FYEKMQ (reference sequence). This CDR3 has 16 residues. CDR3 in amino acids: CASSSTPARGYNEQFF. CDR3 nucleotides: TGTGCCAGCAGCTCGACTCCCGCCCGCGGATACAATGAGCAGTTCTTC.